This is a list of T cell receptor beta chains from one sample in a study of blood T cell repertoires in COVID-19. Clones were read by immunoSEQ multiplex PCR, and TCRdb kept only the in-frame ones, dropping some. The sample consists of about 130,000 clones, around 70% of them appearing once. The sample comprised peripheral blood. The receptors were sampled from a man aged 60 to 69 with acute or convalescent COVID-19. The CDR3 runs from the conserved cysteine through the conserved F or W. The D gene is left open where the match is weak. Part of the rows lack a size; the others show once, few, many or a class for expanded clones.

v_call	j_call	d_call	clone_size	cdr3_aa	cdr3_nt
TRBV27	TRBJ1-1	TRBD1	NA	CASSFTRQGRTEAFF	TGTGCCAGCAGTTTTACTAGACAGGGGAGAACTGAAGCTTTCTTT
TRBV5-1	TRBJ2-1	TRBD1	NA	CASSRVGQGARDPEQFF	TGCGCCAGCAGCCGAGTAGGACAGGGGGCGCGTGATCCTGAGCAGTTCTTC
TRBV7-3	TRBJ2-3	TRBD2	NA	CASSLSGSLGNTQYF	TGTGCCAGCAGCTTAAGCGGGAGCTTGGGAAATACGCAGTATTTT
TRBV7-6	TRBJ1-4	TRBD1	NA	CASSDQTGGGEKLFF	TGTGCCAGCAGCGACCAGACAGGGGGTGGTGAAAAACTGTTTTTT
TRBV5-1	TRBJ1-6	TRBD1	NA	CASSPLTGQEDSPLHF	TGCGCCAGCAGCCCTTTGACGGGACAGGAGGACTCACCCCTCCACTTT
TRBV24-1	TRBJ1-5	NA	NA	CATSDRKGGNQPQHF	TGTGCCACCAGTGACCGGAAGGGGGGCAATCAGCCCCAGCATTTT
TRBV6-6	TRBJ1-2	TRBD1	NA	CASCTGDYGYTF	TGTGCCAGTTGTACAGGGGATTATGGCTACACCTTC
TRBV5-1	TRBJ2-3	NA	once	CASRQGSSTDTQYF	TGCGCCAGCAGGCAGGGATCTAGCACAGATACGCAGTATTTT
TRBV5-1	TRBJ2-7	TRBD1	few	CASSLFHGQAYEQYF	TGCGCCAGCAGCTTGTTTCACGGACAGGCCTACGAGCAGTACTTC
TRBV5-1	TRBJ1-4	TRBD1	NA	CASSALGQGGATNEKLFF	TGCGCCAGCAGCGCCCTGGGACAGGGAGGAGCAACTAATGAAAAACTGTTTTTT
TRBV14	TRBJ1-6	NA	NA	CASSQDWADYNSPLHF	TGTGCCAGCAGCCAAGATTGGGCAGACTATAATTCACCCCTCCACTTT
TRBV6-4	TRBJ2-1	TRBD2	medium-sized	CASSGLAGGEEQFF	TGTGCCAGCAGTGGACTAGCGGGAGGGGAGGAGCAGTTCTTC
TRBV3-1/TRBV3-2	TRBJ1-4	NA	few	CASSGRSGGEKLFF	TGTGCCAGCAGCGGACGATCGGGGGGTGAAAAACTGTTTTTT
TRBV19	TRBJ2-3	NA	NA	CASRSTATDTQYF	TGTGCCAGTAGGTCGACAGCCACAGATACGCAGTATTTT
TRBV27	TRBJ1-2	NA	NA	CASSSHSTGANYGYTF	TGTGCCAGCAGCTCCCACTCGACCGGAGCTAACTATGGCTACACCTTC
TRBV2	TRBJ1-4	TRBD1	NA	CASSARQGAIIEKLFF	TGTGCCAGCAGTGCGAGACAGGGGGCTATTATTGAAAAACTGTTTTTT
TRBV28	TRBJ2-2	NA	NA	CASTQTDTGELFF	TGTGCCAGCACCCAGACAGACACCGGGGAGCTGTTTTTT
TRBV14	TRBJ1-1	NA	NA	CASSSLTGHLNTEAFF	TGTGCCAGCAGCTCGCTTACGGGACACTTGAACACTGAAGCTTTCTTT
TRBV2	TRBJ1-1	TRBD1	few	CASSDRQGVAEAFF	TGTGCCAGCAGCGACCGACAGGGGGTGGCTGAAGCTTTCTTT
TRBV5-1	TRBJ2-7	NA	few	CASSPLGGSSYEQYF	TGCGCCAGCAGCCCGCTTGGAGGGAGCTCCTACGAGCAGTACTTC
TRBV3-1/TRBV3-2	TRBJ1-2	NA	NA	CASSQPEWGYTF	TGTGCCAGCAGCCAACCAGAATGGGGCTACACCTTC
TRBV28	TRBJ1-5	NA	NA	CASSPGETGQPQHF	TGTGCCAGCAGCCCAGGGGAGACGGGGCAGCCCCAGCATTTT
TRBV18	TRBJ2-1	TRBD2	NA	CASSRRTSVYNEQFF	TGTGCCAGCTCACGACGGACTAGCGTCTACAATGAGCAGTTCTTC
TRBV7-5	TRBJ1-2	NA	NA	CARSLRDRRIYGYTF	TGTGCCAGAAGCTTACGGGACAGGCGTATCTATGGCTACACCTTC
TRBV6-5	TRBJ1-5	NA	NA	CASTRGGIHQPQHF	TGTGCCAGCACCCGGGGAGGCATACATCAGCCCCAGCATTTT
TRBV7-3	TRBJ2-3	TRBD2	NA	CASSPNGGVSSTDTQYF	TGTGCCAGCAGCCCGAATGGGGGGGTATCTAGCACAGATACGCAGTATTTT
TRBV9	TRBJ2-7	TRBD2	NA	CASSPHGTSGSGEQYF	TGTGCCAGCAGCCCACATGGGACTAGCGGGAGTGGCGAGCAGTACTTC
TRBV9	TRBJ1-4	TRBD1	NA	CASSVGTGNEKLFF	TGTGCCAGCAGCGTAGGGACAGGAAATGAAAAACTGTTTTTT
TRBV3-1/TRBV3-2	TRBJ2-1	TRBD2	NA	CASRLAGALYNEQFF	TGTGCCAGCAGGTTAGCGGGGGCCCTTTACAATGAGCAGTTCTTC
TRBV2	TRBJ2-7	NA	NA	CASSYSIEQYF	TGTGCCAGCAGTTACTCAATCGAGCAGTACTTC
TRBV30	TRBJ1-5	NA	NA	CAWCRGSNQPQHF	TGTGCCTGGTGCAGGGGTAGCAATCAGCCCCAGCATTTT
TRBV7-3	TRBJ2-5	TRBD2	NA	CASSLGSGRGQETQYF	TGTGCCAGCAGCTTAGGTAGCGGGAGGGGCCAAGAGACCCAGTACTTC
TRBV27	TRBJ2-5	NA	NA	CASSFRIRRGGETQYF	TGTGCCAGCAGTTTTAGGATTCGGAGGGGAGGAGAGACCCAGTACTTC
TRBV20-1	TRBJ1-2	NA	NA	CSASKQLNLYYGYTF	TGCAGTGCTAGTAAACAGCTGAACCTCTACTATGGCTACACCTTC
TRBV30	TRBJ2-1	TRBD2	NA	CACTTSGGHNEQFF	TGTGCCTGTACGACTAGCGGGGGCCACAATGAGCAGTTCTTC